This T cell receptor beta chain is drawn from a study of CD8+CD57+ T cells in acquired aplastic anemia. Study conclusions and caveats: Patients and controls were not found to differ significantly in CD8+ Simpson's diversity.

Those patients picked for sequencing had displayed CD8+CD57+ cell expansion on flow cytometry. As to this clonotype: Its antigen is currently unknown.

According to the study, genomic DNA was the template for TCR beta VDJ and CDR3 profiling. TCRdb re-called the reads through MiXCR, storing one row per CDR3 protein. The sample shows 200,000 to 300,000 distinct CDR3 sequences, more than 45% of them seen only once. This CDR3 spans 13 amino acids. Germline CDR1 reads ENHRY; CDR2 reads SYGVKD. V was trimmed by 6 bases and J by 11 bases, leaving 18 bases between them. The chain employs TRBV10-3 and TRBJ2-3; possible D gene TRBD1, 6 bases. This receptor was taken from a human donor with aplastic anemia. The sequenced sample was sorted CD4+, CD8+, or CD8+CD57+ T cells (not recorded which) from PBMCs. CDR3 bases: TGTGCCATCAGGGACAGTACTGACAATGAGCAGTATTTT. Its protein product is CAIRDSTDNEQYF.